A single T cell receptor beta chain is shown here with its context. CD8 cells classed as naive were CD45RO-negative and positively selected for CCR7, excluding terminally differentiated effector memory CD45RA+ cells. This specimen comes from a study of shared clonotypes between healthy human individuals. The wider study: Each donor's CD8 memory used one plate, CD8 naive two, each CD4 subset three.

The table came from immunoSEQ multiplex PCR; TCRdb's copy has only in-frame clones and leaves some out. This sample has 500,000 to 700,000 clones, with approximately 96% found just once. The specimen sequenced was naive CD8+ T cells sorted from blood. This receptor was taken from a woman aged 30 to 39 in good health.

CDR3 region: CASSDGTSDYNEQFF. CDR3 bases: TGTGCCAGCAGTGACGGGACTTCTGATTACAATGAGCAGTTCTTC. This chain connects TRBV2 to TRBJ2-1; perhaps TRBD2 as D (6 bases). Germline V gene lookup returns CDR1 SNHLY and CDR2 FYNNEI. The V and J ends lost 3 bases and 4 bases respectively, with 13 bases between them. This CDR3 contains 15 residues.